These 29 T cell receptor beta chains share one sample of origin, sequenced in a study of chemoradiotherapy in HPV16-positive cancers. Generated by immunoSEQ multiplex PCR, the TCRdb table keeps only in-frame clones and is missing some. Altogether approximately 9,200 clones are present, around 75% being singletons, with the ten largest covering around 41%. Sequencing was performed on tumor tissue, taken from a patient who underwent chemoradiotherapy. These receptors all come from a human donor with HPV-associated anogenital cancer.

The chain uses TRBV12-5 and TRBJ2-4, with D tentatively TRBD2 (6 bases). CDR3 length: 12 amino acids. With 6 bases removed from V and 11 bases from J, the gap between germline ends came to 14 bases. CDR1 is LGHNT, CDR2 FRNRAP, per germline. The CDR3 spells CASGSSGGVQYF. The DNA for the CDR3 is TGTGCTAGTGGCAGTAGCGGAGGGGTTCAGTACTTC. The complete variable domain, with remaining parts taken from reference TRBV12-5 and TRBJ2-4, reads DARVTQTPRHKVTEMGQEVTMRCQPILGHNTVFWYRQTMMQGLELLAYFRNRAPLDDSGMPKDRFSAEMPDATLATLKIQPSEPRDSAVYFCASGSSGGVQYFGAGTRLSVL.

The rearrangement links TRBV11-3 to TRBJ2-1, with TRBD2 identical over 7 bases. V shed 5 bases and J 9 bases; nucleotides not matched to a gene: 10. The germline V gene encodes CDR1 SGHNT and CDR2 YENEEA. This CDR3 spans 14 amino acids. Here the CDR3 DNA reads TGTGCCAGCAGCAGCAGGGCGGGAGAAGTTGAGCAGTTCTTC. As protein: CASSSRAGEVEQFF.

The chain uses TRBV7-9 and TRBJ2-7; 12 nucleotides match TRBD2. V was pared by 4 bases and J by 5 bases, with 9 bases of the junction left unmatched. This CDR3 has 16 amino acids. CDR1 is SEHNR, CDR2 FQNEAQ, per germline (reference sequence). The CDR3 bases are TGTGCCAGCAGCTCCAAGACTAGCGGGAGTCCCCACGAGCAGTACTTC. Protein sequence: CASSSKTSGSPHEQYF.

The chain couples TRBV4-3 to TRBJ2-7; TRBD1 agrees at 11 bases. Germline V lookup: CDR1 LGHNA, CDR2 YSLEER. This CDR3 region has 18 residues. Germline trimming cut 0 bases from V and 2 bases from J; bases unmatched to any gene: 9. CDR3 DNA sequence: TGCGCCAGCAGCCAAGATGTAGGACAGGGGGCATTCACCTACGAGCAGTACTTC. Encoded protein: CASSQDVGQGAFTYEQYF.

V is TRBV11-2 and J is TRBJ2-1; tentative D call: TRBD2 (5 bases). Trimming removed 5 bases at V and 2 bases at J, with 10 bases between. The CDR3 has 14 residues. The germline CDR1 and CDR2 sequences are SGHAT and FQNNGV. The CDR3 reads CASSGRETYNEQFF. The CDR3 DNA sequence: TGTGCCAGCAGCGGCCGGGAAACCTACAATGAGCAGTTCTTC.

V usage is TRBV2 and J usage is TRBJ2-1; D uncertain. CDR3 length equals 13 residues. Trimming took off 5 bases at V and 9 bases at J, with 14 bases between the two ends. CDR1 is SNHLY and CDR2 is FYNNEI in the germline V gene. The CDR3 sequence is CASSPASWGEQFF. Written as DNA, the CDR3 is TGTGCCAGCAGTCCTGCGTCCTGGGGTGAGCAGTTCTTC.

This chain links TRBV5-4 with TRBJ1-2; no clear D gene. V shed 1 base and J shed 1 base, with 5 bases lying between them. Germline lookup yields CDR1 SGHNT and CDR2 YYREEE (reference sequence). The CDR3 spans 13 residues. The CDR3 region has the DNA TGTGCCAGCAGCTTGAGACTTAACTATGGCTACACCTTC. Its protein is CASSLRLNYGYTF.

J is TRBJ1-2 and V is TRBV7-2; D gene unclear. The CDR3 is made up of 12 amino acids. V was pared by 6 bases and J by 5 bases, with 10 bases between. Germline-derived CDR1 and CDR2 are SGHTA and FQGNSA. The CDR3 loop is CASRAAEYGYTF. CDR3 coding DNA: TGTGCCAGCAGGGCCGCCGAGTATGGCTACACCTTC. The full variable domain, rest sourced from reference TRBV7-2 and TRBJ1-2, is GAGVSQSPSNKVTEKGKDVELRCDPISGHTALYWYRQSLGQGLEFLIYFQGNSAPDKSGLPSDRFSAERTGGSVSTLTIQRTQQEDSAVYLCASRAAEYGYTFGSGTRLTVV.

This clone has more than one count but fewer than ten. The chain links TRBV7-2 to TRBJ2-2; D is uncertain. Trimming removed 2 bases from V and 8 bases from J, with 9 bases in between. Looked up from germline, CDR1 is SGHTA and CDR2 is FQGNSA. The CDR3 runs to 13 residues. Here the CDR3 reads CASSLMPAGELFF. CDR3 DNA: TGTGCCAGCAGCTTAATGCCCGCAGGGGAGCTGTTTTTT.

The V call is TRBV15, the J call TRBJ2-1; D possibly uses TRBD1 or TRBD2 (6 bases each). V was shortened by 5 bases and J by 4 bases, with 21 bases between the two germline ends. The CDR3 has 17 residues. In germline, CDR1 is LNHNV, CDR2 YYDKDF (reference sequence). DNA of the CDR3: TGTGCCACCAGCGGACCCCCCTCCGGGGGCCAATACAATGAGCAGTTCTTC. As protein: CATSGPPSGGQYNEQFF.

This clone was seen more than once but under ten times. J is TRBJ1-1 and V is TRBV19; D is ambiguous. CDR3 length equals 14 residues. V lost 1 base to trimming and J lost 5 bases, with 11 bases between them. Germline V gene lookup returns CDR1 LNHDA and CDR2 SQIVND (reference sequence). CDR3: CASSIATDTTEAFF. As DNA, the CDR3 is TGTGCCAGTAGTATAGCAACGGATACTACTGAAGCTTTCTTT.

Details on this clone: Other DNA variants within this sample encode the same CDR3. V and J are TRBV7-9 and TRBJ2-3; TRBD2 matches at 14 bases. With 5 bases clipped from V and 1 base from J, the junction kept 5 bases outside the gene matches. CDR1 is SEHNR and CDR2 is FQNEAQ in the germline V gene (reference sequence). This CDR3 region has 17 residues. The CDR3 reads CASSPGLAGARTDTQYF. The CDR3, as DNA: TGTGCCAGCAGCCCGGGACTAGCGGGGGCCCGCACAGATACGCAGTATTTT.

The chain links TRBV11-3 to TRBJ1-2, with D possibly being TRBD1 (5 bases). The germline V gene encodes CDR1 SGHNT and CDR2 YENEEA. CDR3 length equals 14 residues. Deletions cut 3 bases from V and 2 bases from J, with 10 bases between. Written as DNA, the CDR3 is TGTGCCAGCAGCTTGGGACGGGGGAACTATGGCTACACCTTC. This sequence encodes CASSLGRGNYGYTF.

The CDR3 loop is CASSPGGAEEKLFF. In DNA, the CDR3 is TGTGCCAGCTCACCGGGGGGGGCGGAAGAAAAACTGTTTTTT. The V call is TRBV18, the J call TRBJ1-4; weak D call: TRBD1 (6 bases). Trimming left V 3 bases short and J 8 bases short, with 13 bases between. The germline CDR1 and CDR2 sequences are KGHSH and LQKENI. This CDR3 is built from 14 residues.

This clone was detected only once. This chain links TRBV19 with TRBJ1-2; D is unclear. The CDR3 runs to 18 residues. Germline V CDR1 and CDR2: LNHDA, SQIVND (reference sequence). The V gene lost 4 bases and the J gene lost 5 bases, with 26 bases spanning the gap. The CDR3 bases are TGTGCCAGTAGTACCCTTACGCCTGGCAGCCCTGTTATTTATGGCTACACCTTC. It specifies CASSTLTPGSPVIYGYTF.

This chain joins TRBV5-6 and TRBJ1-6, with D possibly TRBD1 on 5 matching bases. From germline, CDR1 is SGHDT and CDR2 YYEEEE. The V and J ends lost 4 bases and 6 bases respectively, with 11 bases between them. This CDR3 comprises 14 residues. The chain's CDR3 is CASSREGLNSPLHF. For the CDR3, the DNA is TGTGCCAGCAGCCGGGAGGGACTTAATTCACCCCTCCACTTT.

Here the CDR3 reads CASSYGHSNQPQHF. DNA of the CDR3: TGTGCCAGCAGTTACGGACATAGCAATCAGCCCCAGCATTTT. V gene TRBV6-5 combines with J gene TRBJ1-5, with D possibly being TRBD1 (5 bases). Germline V gene lookup returns CDR1 MNHEY and CDR2 SVGAGI. This CDR3 has 14 residues. V was trimmed by 2 bases and J by 0 bases, leaving 5 bases between them.

The chain joins TRBV30 to TRBJ2-1; 7 bases line up with TRBD2. Germline V lookup: CDR1 GTSNPN, CDR2 SVGIG (reference sequence). CDR3 size: 14 residues. Unmatched junction bases numbered 7, after V lost 1 base and J lost 7 bases. The CDR3 is CAWSGQAGRNEQFF. Here the CDR3 DNA reads TGTGCCTGGAGTGGCCAAGCGGGAAGGAATGAGCAGTTCTTC.

The chain recombines TRBV5-6 with TRBJ1-1; the match to TRBD1 covers 10 bases. The CDR3 extends over 17 amino acids. Germline lookup yields CDR1 SGHDT and CDR2 YYEEEE. Unmatched junction bases numbered 10, after V lost 5 bases and J lost 0 bases. The CDR3, as DNA: TGTGCCAGCAGGTATAGGGACAGGGGATCGGTGAACACTGAAGCTTTCTTT. Residues: CASRYRDRGSVNTEAFF.

This chain joins TRBV6-1 and TRBJ2-5; the match to TRBD2 covers 9 bases. The ends lost 2 bases at V and 3 bases at J; junction bases unmatched: 7. The CDR3 is 16 amino acids. Germline assignment: CDR1 MNHNS and CDR2 SASEGT. The CDR3 reads CASSEKWLAGEETQYF. The CDR3 region has the DNA TGTGCCAGCAGTGAAAAGTGGTTAGCGGGGGAAGAGACCCAGTACTTC.

The chain carries TRBV19 and TRBJ2-3, with unresolved D. Looked up from germline, CDR1 is LNHDA and CDR2 is SQIVND (reference sequence). The CDR3 is made up of 15 amino acids. V was clipped by 6 bases and J by 3 bases, with 16 bases between them. CDR3 DNA sequence: TGTGCCAGTAGACCCCAGAGTGTTGGTACAGATACGCAGTATTTT. Translation: CASRPQSVGTDTQYF.

The chain links TRBV2 to TRBJ2-1, with 13 bases aligning to TRBD2. CDR1 is SNHLY, CDR2 FYNNEI, per germline. CDR3 length equals 15 residues. The trim removed 6 bases at V and 9 bases at J, leaving 8 bases unmatched. Here the CDR3 reads CASRQGLAGLSEQFF. CDR3 bases: TGTGCCAGCAGGCAGGGACTAGCGGGATTGTCTGAGCAGTTCTTC.

J is TRBJ2-6 and V is TRBV6-5; 7 nucleotides align to TRBD1. The germline gives CDR1 MNHEY, CDR2 SVGAGI. The CDR3 has 15 residues. V lost 5 bases, J lost 2 bases, and 3 bases stayed unmatched. CDR3 nucleotides: TGTGCCAGCAGTCCAACAGGGGCTGGGGCCAACGTCCTGACTTTC. Amino acids: CASSPTGAGANVLTF.

The chain employs TRBV7-9 and TRBJ2-7; D is perhaps TRBD2 (5 bases). The V gene lost 5 bases and the J gene lost 1 base, with 9 bases spanning the gap. Germline CDR1 is SEHNR and CDR2 is FQNEAQ (reference sequence). The CDR3 extends over 13 amino acids. The CDR3 protein is CASSAGMSYEQYF. CDR3 coding DNA: TGTGCCAGCAGCGCCGGGATGTCCTACGAGCAGTACTTC.

J is TRBJ2-7 and V is TRBV5-5, with 7 nucleotides matching TRBD1. CDR1 is SGHKS and CDR2 is YYEKEE in the germline V gene (reference sequence). CDR3 length: 14 residues. The V segment lost 5 bases and the J segment 1 base; nucleotides outside the gene matches: 6. In DNA, the CDR3 is TGTGCCAGCAGTCAAGGGGGCGGGTCCTACGAGCAGTACTTC. Its protein product is CASSQGGGSYEQYF.

This chain joins TRBV7-9 and TRBJ2-2; D is perhaps TRBD1 (6 bases). Trimming took 0 bases from V and 7 from J, leaving 12 bases between them. CDR3 length equals 15 residues. CDR1 and CDR2 (germline): SEHNR, FQNEAQ (reference sequence). The DNA for the CDR3 is TGTGCCAGCAGCTTAGCCAACAGGGCTGACGGGGAGCTGTTTTTT. Translation: CASSLANRADGELFF. Variable domain in full (rest from reference TRBV7-9 and TRBJ2-2): DTGVSQNPRHKITKRGQNVTFRCDPISEHNRLYWYRQTLGQGPEFLTYFQNEAQLEKSRLLSDRFSAERPKGSFSTLEIQRTEQGDSAMYLCASSLANRADGELFFGEGSRLTVL.

The sample holds a few counts of this clone. The CDR3 region has the DNA TGCAGTGCGACCTGGGGAGATACGCAGTATTTT. The encoded protein is CSATWGDTQYF. The chain joins TRBV20-1 to TRBJ2-3; no firm D call. CDR1 DFQATT and CDR2 SNEGSKA come from the germline V gene (reference sequence). The CDR3 spans 11 residues. V lost 6 bases and J lost 5, with 9 bases in between.

The chain recombines TRBV15 with TRBJ2-6; 9 positions agree with TRBD2. V was pared by 5 bases and J by 0 bases, with 23 bases of the junction left unmatched. CDR1 is LNHNV, CDR2 YYDKDF, per germline (reference sequence). The CDR3 is made up of 23 amino acids. The CDR3 sequence: CATSSQSYLAGLPPSSGANVLTF. The CDR3, as DNA: TGTGCCACCAGCTCCCAGTCGTATCTAGCGGGGTTACCCCCAAGCTCTGGGGCCAACGTCCTGACTTTC.

This sequence joins TRBV30 and TRBJ1-5; possibly TRBD1 for D (5 bases). V lost 3 bases to trimming and J lost 5 bases, with 14 bases between them. The CDR3 has 14 residues. In germline, CDR1 is GTSNPN, CDR2 SVGIG (reference sequence). CDR3 sequence (DNA): TGTGCCTGGAGCGATGACCGGGGCGATCAGCCCCAGCATTTT. This encodes CAWSDDRGDQPQHF.